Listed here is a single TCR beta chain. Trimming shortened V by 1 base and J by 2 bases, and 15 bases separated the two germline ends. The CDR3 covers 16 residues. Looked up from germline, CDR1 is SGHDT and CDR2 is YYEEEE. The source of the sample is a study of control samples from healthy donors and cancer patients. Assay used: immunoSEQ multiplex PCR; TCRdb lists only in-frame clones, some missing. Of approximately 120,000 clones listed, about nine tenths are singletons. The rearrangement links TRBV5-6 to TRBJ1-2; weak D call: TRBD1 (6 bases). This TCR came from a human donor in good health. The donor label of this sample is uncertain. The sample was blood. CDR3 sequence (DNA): TGTGCCAGCAGCTTGCCACGACAGGAGATGAACTATGGCTACACCTTC. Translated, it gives CASSLPRQEMNYGYTF.